What follows describes a single T cell receptor (beta chain). Its specificity is not known. V lost 1 base and J lost 0; bases outside the gene matches: 2. This CDR3 region has 16 residues. Germline V gene lookup returns CDR1 SGHTA and CDR2 FQGNSA. This entry comes from a study of CD8+ T cells in alopecia areata. Broader study findings: Mice showed TCR sharing more clearly than patients did, possibly owing to HLA. Scalp samples also yield sequences of resident alphabeta T cells from normal skin. Lesional tissue from the scalp (especially in alopecia totalis/universalis) showed higher clonality than normal scalp.

The authors extracted RNA and reverse transcribed it into cDNA as the sequencing template. TCRdb's table, derived via immunoSEQ multiplex PCR, lists solely in-frame clones and lacks some. The sample contains around 120,000 clones, over 60% of which appear only once. The rearrangement links TRBV7-2 to TRBJ2-7; 11 bases map to TRBD2. The sequencing sample was made of CD4+ T cells sorted from blood. This receptor was taken from a human donor in good health. The DNA of the CDR3 is TGTGCCAGCAGCTTAGATAGCGGGGGGGCCTCCTACGAGCAGTACTTC. This translates into CASSLDSGGASYEQYF.